This T cell receptor beta chain was captured by sequencing in a study of shared T cell receptors in the human thymus. Clones were sequenced by immunoSEQ multiplex PCR, and TCRdb holds only the in-frame ones, with some missing. The sample lists some 700,000 clones, around 87% occurring once. The sample was also linked to a second study, of human thymus T cells. From that report: Thymic samples were excised during corrective heart operations.

Sequencing was done on a sample of thymocytes. This sequence originates from a boy less than two years old with a congenital heart defect.

CDR3 in amino acids: CASSLEVAGGLYTQYF. The CDR3 nucleotides are TGTGCCAGCAGCTTAGAGGTAGCGGGAGGGCTGTATACGCAGTATTTT. This chain links TRBV7-2 with TRBJ2-3; TRBD2 matches at 11 bases. CDR1 and CDR2 from the germline V gene are SGHTA and FQGNSA. V shed 1 base, J shed 7 bases, and the junction held 7 bases outside the gene matches. CDR3 length equals 16 residues.